This TCR beta chain was identified in a study of blood T cell repertoires in COVID-19. Study background: In each case, the material was cDNA or gDNA derived from T cells, B-cell-depleted T cells, or PBMCs.

The CDR3 extends over 13 amino acids. The V gene lost 2 bases and the J gene lost 1 base, with 5 bases spanning the gap. About this clone: Different DNA sequences within this sample yield the same CDR3.

Per the original data handling: Counts of nucleated cells, estimated from reference gene primer amplification, were obtained. Produced via immunoSEQ multiplex PCR; TCRdb's table is partial and in-frame only. That table furnishes V, J and clone size, whereas the DNA furnished D and trimming. The data show about 330,000 clones, roughly 85% seen once. This TCR was recovered from a human donor in a cohort sampled during active COVID-19. This chain connects TRBV12-3 or TRBV12-4 to TRBJ1-1; tentatively, D is TRBD1 (5 bases). Sequencing was performed on peripheral blood. The chain's CDR3 is CASSLQGNTEAFF. CDR3 DNA sequence: TGTGCCAGCAGTTTACAGGGGAACACTGAAGCTTTCTTT.